One and the same sample provided the 32 T cell receptor beta chains below, sequenced in a study of T cells in Graves' hyperthyroidism and ophthalmopathy. TCR beta CDR3 regions were amplified from RNA transcripts. The HTBI primer set drove a first-round RT-PCR of the TCR CDR3. One entry per CDR3 protein results from TCRdb running MiXCR on the multiplex PCR reads. Of 400,000 or so distinct CDR3 sequences listed, roughly an eighth are singletons. The material sequenced was blood. Source of these receptors: a man in his forties or fifties with Graves' ophthalmopathy.

This clonotype was picked up a small number of times. CDR3 in DNA: TGTGCCAGCAGCCCCGGGGGAGGGGATCAGCCCCAGCATTTT. Its protein product is CASSPGGGDQPQHF. The chain couples TRBV11-3 to TRBJ1-5; perhaps TRBD1 as D (5 bases). From germline, CDR1 is SGHNT and CDR2 YENEEA. The CDR3 consists of 14 residues. The V end lost 5 bases, the J end lost 5 bases, and 13 bases lay between the germline ends.

This clonotype has a handful of counts. V usage is TRBV27 and J usage is TRBJ1-2, with D possibly TRBD1 on 5 matching bases. CDR3 length: 14 residues. Germline V gene lookup returns CDR1 MNHEY and CDR2 SMNVEV (reference sequence). V lost 2 bases and J 4 bases, leaving 11 bases between the germline ends. In nucleotides, the CDR3 is TGTGCCAGCAGTTTAATCGCCAGGGTCTATGGCTACACCTTC. Protein sequence: CASSLIARVYGYTF.

Many counts were recorded for this clonotype. The chain employs TRBV5-1 and TRBJ2-1; the D gene is possibly TRBD1 (5 bases). This CDR3 region has 15 residues. Trimming pared 3 bases from V and 4 bases from J, leaving 14 bases between. The V gene's germline CDR1 is SGHRS and CDR2 YFSETQ. The CDR3, as DNA: TGCGCCAGCAGCTCCTTAGACAGCACTTACAATGAGCAGTTCTTC. Residues: CASSSLDSTYNEQFF. Together with reference TRBV5-1 and TRBJ2-1, the CDR3 gives the full variable domain: KAGVTQTPRYLIKTRGQQVTLSCSPISGHRSVSWYQQTPGQGLQFLFEYFSETQRNKGNFPGRFSGRQFSNSRSEMNVSTLELGDSALYLCASSSLDSTYNEQFFGPGTRLTVL.

This clonotype was recorded at least ten times. This chain connects TRBV7-2 to TRBJ2-4; D call uncertain. The CDR3 runs 13 residues. Trimming took off 7 bases at V and 0 bases at J, with 7 bases between the two ends. The germline CDR1 and CDR2 sequences are SGHTA and FQGNSA. CDR3 DNA sequence: TGTGCCAGCACCCAAGTAGCCAAAAACATTCAGTACTTC. It yields the protein CASTQVAKNIQYF.

This clonotype showed up many times. The V and J genes are TRBV5-1 and TRBJ1-1; D is unclear. Trimming stripped 0 bases from V and 0 bases from J, with 9 bases between. Germline V gene sequence: CDR1 SGHRS, CDR2 YFSETQ. The CDR3 totals 15 residues. The CDR3 here is CASSLAVGMNTEAFF. The CDR3 DNA sequence: TGCGCCAGCAGCTTGGCCGTTGGCATGAACACTGAAGCTTTCTTT.

This clonotype was counted ten times or more. The chain links TRBV7-9 to TRBJ2-7, with 14 bases that match TRBD2. The CDR3 spans 16 residues. Trimming removed 8 bases from V and 2 bases from J; junction bases left unmatched: 8. Germline CDR1 is SEHNR and CDR2 is FQNEAQ (reference sequence). The CDR3 reads CASLGTSGRKAYEQYF. CDR3 DNA sequence: TGTGCCAGCTTGGGGACTAGCGGGAGAAAAGCCTACGAGCAGTACTTC.

The chain uses TRBV9 and TRBJ2-7, with a possible D match to TRBD2 (6 bases). V gave up 0 bases and J gave up 5 bases, with 12 bases separating them. The CDR3 is 14 residues long. In germline, CDR1 is SGDLS, CDR2 YYNGEE. The CDR3: CASSVGLAINEQYF. Here the CDR3 DNA reads TGTGCCAGCAGCGTAGGTCTAGCGATTAACGAGCAGTACTTC.

This clonotype was counted ten times or more. The chain is built from TRBV11-2 and TRBJ2-1; 9 bases are shared with TRBD2. In germline, CDR1 is SGHAT, CDR2 FQNNGV. The CDR3 is made up of 16 amino acids. V dropped 1 base and J dropped 7; count of bases not matched to a gene: 8. CDR3 loop: CASSLAMAGGVNEQFF. The DNA of the CDR3 is TGTGCCAGCAGCTTAGCTATGGCGGGAGGGGTTAATGAGCAGTTCTTC.

This clonotype was recorded a few times. The chain combines TRBV20-1 with TRBJ2-7, with D unclear. Trimming took off 3 bases at V and 0 bases at J, with 9 bases between the two ends. The CDR3 runs 13 residues. Germline V lookup: CDR1 DFQATT, CDR2 SNEGSKA (reference sequence). The CDR3 sequence is CSASNRFSYEQYF. The CDR3 coding sequence is TGCAGTGCTAGCAACAGATTCTCCTACGAGCAGTACTTC.

The chain employs TRBV29-1 and TRBJ2-3; D not resolved. This CDR3 contains 13 residues. V was cut by 4 bases and J by 1 base, with 9 bases left in between. In germline, CDR1 is SQVTM, CDR2 ANQGSEA. CDR3 nucleotides: TGCAGCGTTGCCGCCTTTGGCACAGATACGCAGTATTTT. It specifies CSVAAFGTDTQYF.

At least ten counts were recorded for this clonotype. CDR3 in amino acids: CSARAGTIGADTQYF. For the CDR3, the DNA is TGCAGTGCTAGAGCGGGGACTATAGGCGCAGATACGCAGTATTTT. This chain joins TRBV20-1 and TRBJ2-3; 7 nucleotides align to TRBD2. Germline-derived CDR1 and CDR2 are DFQATT and SNEGSKA (reference sequence). This CDR3 is built from 15 residues. V gave up 1 base and J gave up 4 bases; unmatched junction bases: 8.

Ten or more counts support this clonotype. The J gene is TRBJ1-2, the V gene TRBV6-5; 8 bases fit TRBD1. Germline CDR1 and CDR2: MNHEY and SVGAGI. Trimming cost V 0 bases and J 4 bases; bases outside gene matches: 4. The CDR3 is made up of 15 amino acids. CDR3 nucleotides: TGTGCCAGCAGTTACTCGAGGACAGGGAGCTATGGCTACACCTTC. Its protein product is CASSYSRTGSYGYTF.

Comment on this clonotype: With a much larger clone just one base away, this may be a read error. The rearrangement links TRBV7-3 to TRBJ2-3, with 7 bases identical to TRBD1. Per the germline V gene, CDR1 is SGHTA and CDR2 is FQGTGA. There are 14 residues in the CDR3. Trimming removed 5 bases from V and 2 bases from J; junction bases left unmatched: 4. DNA of the CDR3: TGTGCCAGCAGCATCGGACAGGCCACAGATACGCAGTATTTT. Encoded protein: CASSIGQATDTQYF.

There are many counts of this clonotype. The gene calls are TRBV6-1 and TRBJ2-3, with D maybe TRBD1 (6 bases). CDR3 length: 12 residues. Germline CDR1 reads MNHNS; CDR2 reads SASEGT. V lost 6 bases and J 5 bases, leaving 9 bases between the germline ends. The CDR3 nucleotides are TGTGCCAGCAGCCAAGGGGGAGATACGCAGTATTTT. It translates to CASSQGGDTQYF.

This chain links TRBV19 with TRBJ1-5, with a weak D call TRBD1 (5 bases). The V end lost 4 bases, the J end lost 4 bases, and 14 bases lay between the germline ends. The length of the CDR3 is 15 residues. Per germline, CDR1 LNHDA and CDR2 SQIVND (reference sequence). The CDR3 bases are TGTGCCAGTAGTAGGAGGGGTGAACCAAATCAGCCCCAGCATTTT. Encoded protein: CASSRRGEPNQPQHF.

This chain's CDR3 is CASSELAGRYNEQFF. Here the CDR3 DNA reads TGTGCCAGCAGCGAACTAGCGGGACGCTACAATGAGCAGTTCTTC. This chain joins TRBV9 and TRBJ2-1; 10 positions agree with TRBD2. The J segment lost 3 bases and the V segment lost 3 bases, leaving 3 bases of the junction unmatched. Germline values: CDR1 SGDLS, CDR2 YYNGEE. This CDR3 region has 15 residues. The full variable domain, rest sourced from reference TRBV9 and TRBJ2-1, is DSGVTQTPKHLITATGQRVTLRCSPRSGDLSVYWYQQSLDQGLQFLIQYYNGEERAKGNILERFSAQQFPDLHSELNLSSLELGDSALYFCASSELAGRYNEQFFGPGTRLTVL.

This clonotype was detected only once. This could be a read error, since a much larger clone is one nucleotide away. The chain employs TRBV2 and TRBJ2-2; 8 bases map to TRBD1. The CDR3 extends over 18 amino acids. The V gene end was trimmed by 6 bases and the J gene end by 6 bases; junction bases not matched to a gene: 18. Per the germline V gene, CDR1 is SNHLY and CDR2 is FYNNEI. The CDR3 spells CASRTPGLASGGAGELFF. The CDR3, as DNA: TGTGCCAGCAGGACCCCTGGGTTGGCGTCAGGGGGCGCCGGGGAGCTGTTTTTT.

This clonotype was picked up many times. V is TRBV18 and J is TRBJ2-7, with TRBD1 identical over 7 bases. The J segment lost 4 bases and the V segment lost 0 bases, leaving 6 bases of the junction unmatched. The CDR3 spans 15 residues. Germline values: CDR1 KGHSH, CDR2 LQKENI. The DNA for the CDR3 is TGTGCCAGCTCACCACCGTGGGACAGCCGATACGAGCAGTACTTC. Encoded protein: CASSPPWDSRYEQYF.

The CDR3 coding sequence is TGCGCCAGCAGTGTGACAGATAGGGACACCGGGGAGCTGTTTTTT. Translation: CASSVTDRDTGELFF. The chain has TRBV10-1 and TRBJ2-2, with D possibly matching TRBD1 (5 bases). The CDR3 contains 15 residues. V was trimmed by 4 bases and J by 3 bases, leaving 12 bases between them. Germline CDR1 and CDR2: WNHNN and SYGVQD (reference sequence).

This clonotype was observed many times. The chain links TRBV11-2 to TRBJ1-4, with D possibly matching TRBD1 (5 bases). The CDR3 sequence is 14 residues long. Trimming cost V 1 base and J 10 bases, with 13 bases left between them. CDR1 and CDR2 (germline): SGHAT, FQNNGV. CDR3 sequence reads: CASSLAGGAGKLFF. CDR3 in DNA: TGTGCCAGCAGCTTAGCGGGGGGAGCGGGAAAACTGTTTTTT.

The chain combines TRBV5-5 with TRBJ1-4; no clear D. The CDR3 spans 17 residues. The germline gives CDR1 SGHKS, CDR2 YYEKEE (reference sequence). The V end was cut by 2 bases, the J end by 2 bases, with 16 bases between. CDR3 in DNA: TGTGCCAGCAGCTTCGGAGATCACGGGATCACTAATGAAAAACTGTTTTTT. It translates to CASSFGDHGITNEKLFF.

This clonotype was picked up many times. CDR3 sequence reads: CASTRDSSYEQYF. The CDR3 DNA is TGTGCCAGCACCCGGGACAGCTCCTACGAGCAGTACTTC. J is TRBJ2-7 and V is TRBV18, with 7 bases identical to TRBD1. This CDR3 is built from 13 residues. The ends lost 8 bases at V and 0 bases at J; junction bases unmatched: 4. Germline loops: CDR1 KGHSH, CDR2 LQKENI.

In this sample, this clonotype turned up many times. V and J are TRBV28 and TRBJ1-2; D not resolved. CDR1 is MDHEN, CDR2 SYDVKM, per germline. This CDR3 comprises 15 residues. V was shortened by 3 bases and J by 6 bases, with 17 bases between the two germline ends. The CDR3 loop is CASSLVTRSGNGYTF. DNA of the CDR3: TGTGCCAGCAGTTTGGTAACCAGATCTGGCAATGGCTACACCTTC.

This clonotype was seen many times. The J gene is TRBJ2-3, the V gene TRBV20-1, with D perhaps matching TRBD2 (5 bases). V was shortened by 6 bases and J by 2 bases, with 15 bases between the two germline ends. The CDR3 extends over 14 amino acids. Germline assignment: CDR1 DFQATT and CDR2 SNEGSKA (reference sequence). The CDR3 nucleotides are TGCAGTGCCTCGTGGGCGGGTAACACAGATACGCAGTATTTT. Translation: CSASWAGNTDTQYF.

This clonotype was seen more than once but under ten times. The V and J genes are TRBV3-1 and TRBJ2-3; TRBD2 might be the D (6 bases). Germline CDR1 is LGHDT and CDR2 is YNNKEL (reference sequence). Trimming shortened V by 2 bases and J by 5 bases, and 11 bases separated the two germline ends. This CDR3 is 14 amino acids long. CDR3 amino acids: CASSQWRELDTQYF. The CDR3 region has the DNA TGTGCCAGCAGCCAATGGCGGGAACTAGATACGCAGTATTTT.

Many counts were recorded for this clonotype. The chain uses TRBV20-1 and TRBJ2-5; no reliable D call. The CDR3 sequence is 12 residues long. Germline V lookup: CDR1 DFQATT, CDR2 SNEGSKA (reference sequence). V was shortened by 2 bases and J by 5 bases, with 9 bases between the two germline ends. CDR3 DNA sequence: TGCAGTGCTAGACTAGTTCTTGAGACCCAGTACTTC. Amino acids: CSARLVLETQYF.

Many counts were recorded for this clonotype. The chain has TRBV6-4 and TRBJ2-1, with D tentatively TRBD2 (5 bases). The ends were cut back, 2 bases at V and 0 bases at J, with 14 bases in the middle. This CDR3 comprises 17 residues. Germline loops: CDR1 MRHNA, CDR2 SNTAGT. The CDR3 DNA reads as TGTGCCAGCAGTGACCTTGCGGGTACGAGCTCCTACAATGAGCAGTTCTTC. Its translation is CASSDLAGTSSYNEQFF.

This chain links TRBV19 with TRBJ2-1; D gene ambiguous. The V end lost 3 bases, the J end lost 0 bases, and 6 bases lay between the germline ends. The CDR3 runs to 14 residues. Germline lookup yields CDR1 LNHDA and CDR2 SQIVND (reference sequence). The CDR3 reads CASSISASYNEQFF. For the CDR3, the DNA is TGTGCCAGTAGTATTTCAGCCTCCTACAATGAGCAGTTCTTC. The whole variable domain, filled in from reference TRBV19 and TRBJ2-1, reads DGGITQSPKYLFRKEGQNVTLSCEQNLNHDAMYWYRQDPGQGLRLIYYSQIVNDFQKGDIAEGYSVSREKKESFPLTVTSAQKNPTAFYLCASSISASYNEQFFGPGTRLTVL.

This clonotype was seen many times. CDR3 DNA sequence: TGTGCCAGCAAACCCCTGGGTTCGTCTGAAGCTTTCTTT. It yields the protein CASKPLGSSEAFF. This chain joins TRBV2 and TRBJ1-1; no clear D gene. Deletions cut 7 bases from V and 6 bases from J, with 15 bases between. Looked up from germline, CDR1 is SNHLY and CDR2 is FYNNEI. The CDR3 is made up of 13 amino acids.

This clonotype was observed many times. The chain combines TRBV27 with TRBJ2-3; 7 bases line up with TRBD2. The length of the CDR3 is 17 residues. The germline V gene encodes CDR1 MNHEY and CDR2 SMNVEV (reference sequence). V lost 0 bases to trimming and J lost 0 bases; unmatched junction nucleotides: 6. CDR3 nucleotide sequence: TGTGCCAGCAGTTTATCGCCACTAGCGCTTAGCACAGATACGCAGTATTTT. Protein: CASSLSPLALSTDTQYF.

This clonotype was recorded at least ten times. The CDR3 sequence: CASLMLIGTGENTEAFF. The DNA for the CDR3 is TGTGCCAGTCTGATGCTAATCGGGACAGGGGAGAACACTGAAGCTTTCTTT. This rearrangement joins TRBV19 to TRBJ1-1; 10 bases are shared with TRBD1. The V gene end was trimmed by 8 bases and the J gene end by 1 base; junction bases not matched to a gene: 13. This CDR3 comprises 17 residues. Per germline, CDR1 LNHDA and CDR2 SQIVND (reference sequence).

The chain joins TRBV6-1 to TRBJ1-2; D perhaps matches TRBD1 (6 bases). The CDR3 runs to 15 residues. V was clipped by 2 bases and J by 4 bases, with 14 bases between them. CDR1 is MNHNS and CDR2 is SASEGT in the germline V gene. The CDR3 sequence is CASSERAGEGYGYTF. CDR3 sequence (DNA): TGTGCCAGCAGTGAAAGGGCAGGGGAGGGCTATGGCTACACCTTC.